This T cell receptor beta chain was retrieved from a study of cytomegalovirus exposure and HLA in healthy donors. This clone was seen a single time. CDR1 SEHNR and CDR2 FQNEAQ come from the germline V gene (reference sequence). V was clipped by 8 bases and J by 2 bases; unmatched bases: 6. There are 14 residues in the CDR3. With 60 Vbeta and 13 Jbeta primers, the PCR was carried out. Produced via immunoSEQ multiplex PCR; TCRdb's table is partial and in-frame only. The sample carries 80,000 to 95,000 clones, 79% recorded once. The TCR was taken from a woman aged 40 to 50 in good health and CMV-seropositive. Sequencing was performed on PBMCs. This rearrangement joins TRBV7-9 to TRBJ2-5; 9 bases match TRBD1. The CDR3 DNA is TGTGCCAGCGGGGGGACAGGGTGGCAAGAGACCCAGTACTTC. Translating it yields CASGGTGWQETQYF.